The rows below give T cell receptor beta chains drawn from one sample of a study of shared clonotypes between healthy human individuals. Libraries were prepared by immunoSEQ multiplex PCR; TCRdb keeps only in-frame clonotypes and omits some of them. The repertoire holds some 470,000 clones, with 76% as singletons. What was sequenced was PBMCs. The receptor source for this set is a middle-aged woman in good health. Some clones in this sample may be carry-over from other donors' samples. CDR3s include the opening cysteine and the closing phenylalanine or tryptophan. The D gene is left open where the match is weak. Clone size appears in some rows only: once, few, many, or a class for an expanded clone.

j_call	d_call	v_call	clone_size	cdr3_nt	cdr3_aa
TRBJ2-7	TRBD2	TRBV18	.	TGTGCCAGCTCACCACCTGGGCGGAGCGGGGGTTCCTACGAGCAGTACTTC	CASSPPGRSGGSYEQYF
TRBJ1-2	TRBD1	TRBV2	.	TGTGCCAGCATCCGGGACAGGAGTCAGGATGGCTACACCTTC	CASIRDRSQDGYTF
TRBJ2-1	TRBD2	TRBV7-2	few	TGTGCCAGCAGCTTAGTAGCGACTAGCGGATTAGGGGAGCAGTTCTTC	CASSLVATSGLGEQFF
TRBJ1-1	.	TRBV4-2	few	TGTGCCAGCCTTACCAATTCCGGGAGCACTGAAGCTTTCTTT	CASLTNSGSTEAFF
TRBJ2-3	.	TRBV11-3	.	TGTGCCAGCAGCCCCGTCGGCCCCACAGATACGCAGTATTTT	CASSPVGPTDTQYF
TRBJ1-1	.	TRBV11-2	few	TGTGCCAGCAGCTTAGGGGCAGGGGAGAGCACTGAAGCTTTCTTT	CASSLGAGESTEAFF
TRBJ2-7	.	TRBV4-1	once	TGCGCCAGCAGCCAAGAGGTGGCCAGGGTTGCCTACGAGCAGTACTTC	CASSQEVARVAYEQYF
TRBJ2-7	TRBD2	TRBV5-1	.	TGCGCCAGCAGTTCAGCTAGCGGGTCGTTCGAGCAGTACTTC	CASSSASGSFEQYF
TRBJ2-7	.	TRBV5-8	.	TGTGCCAGCAGCTTGGCGGGCGTCCCCTCCTACGAGCAGTACTTC	CASSLAGVPSYEQYF
TRBJ1-5	TRBD1	TRBV28	.	TGTGCCAGCAGCCTGGGACAGGGGTATCGCCAGCCCCAGCATTTT	CASSLGQGYRQPQHF
TRBJ2-7	.	TRBV5-4	.	TGTGCCAGCAGCTTGGAGCCTAGTCCCTACGAGCAGTACTTC	CASSLEPSPYEQYF
TRBJ1-4	.	TRBV5-1	.	TGCGCCAGCAGCCCCAGGGAGGGGGGAAATGAAAAACTGTTTTTT	CASSPREGGNEKLFF
TRBJ1-5	.	TRBV2	.	TGTGCCAGCATCGATCAGCCCCAGCATTTT	CASIDQPQHF
TRBJ1-2	TRBD1	TRBV7-8	.	TGTGCCAGCAGCCTAAGACAGGGGAACTATGGCTACACCTTC	CASSLRQGNYGYTF
TRBJ2-1	TRBD2	TRBV27	.	TGTGCCAGCAGTTTGGGACTAGCGGGAGGCAGCTCCTACAATGAGCAGTTCTTC	CASSLGLAGGSSYNEQFF
TRBJ2-2	.	TRBV5-8	once	TGTGCCAGCAGCGCATCAGGACAGAACACCGGGGAGCTGTTTTTT	CASSASGQNTGELFF